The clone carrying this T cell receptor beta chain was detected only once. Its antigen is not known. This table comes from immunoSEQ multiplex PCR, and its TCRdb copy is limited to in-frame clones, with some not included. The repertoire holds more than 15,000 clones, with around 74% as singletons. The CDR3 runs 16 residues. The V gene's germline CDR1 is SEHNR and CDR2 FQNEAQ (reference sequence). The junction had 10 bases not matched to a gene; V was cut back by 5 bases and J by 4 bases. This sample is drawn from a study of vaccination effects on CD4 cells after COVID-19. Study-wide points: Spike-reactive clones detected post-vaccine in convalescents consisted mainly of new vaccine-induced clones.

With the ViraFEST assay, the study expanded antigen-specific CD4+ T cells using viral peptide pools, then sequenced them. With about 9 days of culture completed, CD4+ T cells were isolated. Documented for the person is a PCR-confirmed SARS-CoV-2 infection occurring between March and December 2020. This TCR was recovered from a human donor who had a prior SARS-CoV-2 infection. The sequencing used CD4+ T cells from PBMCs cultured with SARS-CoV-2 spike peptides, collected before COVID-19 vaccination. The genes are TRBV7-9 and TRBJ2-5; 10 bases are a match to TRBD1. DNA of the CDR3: TGTGCCAGCAGCCCGCGGGACAGGGGTAAGCGAGAGACCCAGTACTTC. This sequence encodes CASSPRDRGKRETQYF.